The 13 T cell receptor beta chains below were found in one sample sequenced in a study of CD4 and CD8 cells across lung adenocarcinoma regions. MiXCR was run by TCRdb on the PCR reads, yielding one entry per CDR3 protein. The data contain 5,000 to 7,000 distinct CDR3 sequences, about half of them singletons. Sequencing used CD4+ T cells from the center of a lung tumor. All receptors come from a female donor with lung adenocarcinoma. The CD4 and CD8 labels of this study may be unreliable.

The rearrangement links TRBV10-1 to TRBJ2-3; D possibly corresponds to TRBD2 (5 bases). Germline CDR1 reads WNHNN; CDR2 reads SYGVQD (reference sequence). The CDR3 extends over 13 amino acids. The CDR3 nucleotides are TGCGGGATCGGGGTCCGTGGTACAGATACGCAGTATTTT. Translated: CGIGVRGTDTQYF.

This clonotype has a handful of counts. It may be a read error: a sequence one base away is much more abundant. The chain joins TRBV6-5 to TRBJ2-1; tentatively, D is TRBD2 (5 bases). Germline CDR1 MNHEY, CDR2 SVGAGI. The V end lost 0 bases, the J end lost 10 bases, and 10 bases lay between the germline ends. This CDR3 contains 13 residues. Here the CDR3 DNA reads TGTGCCAGCAGTTACTCGGGAGCCTACGAGCAGTTCTTC. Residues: CASSYSGAYEQFF.

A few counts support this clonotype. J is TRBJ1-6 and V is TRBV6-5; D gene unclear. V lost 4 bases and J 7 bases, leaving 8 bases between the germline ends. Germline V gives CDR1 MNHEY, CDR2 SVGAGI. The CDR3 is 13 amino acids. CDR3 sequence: CASSFRPNSPLHF. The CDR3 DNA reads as TGTGCCAGCAGTTTCCGACCCAATTCACCCCTCCACTTT.

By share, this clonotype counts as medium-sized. The CDR3 nucleotides read TGTGCCAGCAGTGAATACGGACAGGTGGGAACTGAAGCTTTCTTT. Its protein is CASSEYGQVGTEAFF. This rearrangement joins TRBV6-1 to TRBJ1-1; the match to TRBD1 covers 7 bases. J gave up 5 bases and V 2 bases, and 8 bases lay outside the gene matches. The CDR3 is 15 residues long. Germline V lookup: CDR1 MNHNS, CDR2 SASEGT.

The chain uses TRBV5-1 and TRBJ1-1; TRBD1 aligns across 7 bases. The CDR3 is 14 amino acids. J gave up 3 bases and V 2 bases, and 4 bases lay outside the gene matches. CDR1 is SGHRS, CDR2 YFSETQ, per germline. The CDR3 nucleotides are TGCGCCAGCAGCTTCCCTGACAGGGACACTGAAGCTTTCTTT. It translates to CASSFPDRDTEAFF.

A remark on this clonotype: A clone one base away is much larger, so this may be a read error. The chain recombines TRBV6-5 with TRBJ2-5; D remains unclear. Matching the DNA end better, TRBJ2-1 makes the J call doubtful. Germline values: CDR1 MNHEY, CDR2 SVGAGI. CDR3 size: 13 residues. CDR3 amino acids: CASSYSRMQTQFF. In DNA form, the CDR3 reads TGTGCCAGCAGTTACTCGAGGATGCAGACCCAGTTCTTC.

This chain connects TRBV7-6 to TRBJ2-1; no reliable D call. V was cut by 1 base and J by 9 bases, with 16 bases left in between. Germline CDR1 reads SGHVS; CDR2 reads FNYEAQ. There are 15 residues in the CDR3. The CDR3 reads CASSLGAWVQSEQFF. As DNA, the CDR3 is TGTGCCAGCAGCTTAGGGGCTTGGGTTCAATCTGAGCAGTTCTTC. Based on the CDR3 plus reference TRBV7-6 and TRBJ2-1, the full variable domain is GAGVSQSPRYKVTKRGQDVALRCDPISGHVSLYWYRQALGQGPEFLTYFNYEAQQDKSGLPNDRFSAERPEGSISTLTIQRTEQRDSAMYRCASSLGAWVQSEQFFGPGTRLTVL.

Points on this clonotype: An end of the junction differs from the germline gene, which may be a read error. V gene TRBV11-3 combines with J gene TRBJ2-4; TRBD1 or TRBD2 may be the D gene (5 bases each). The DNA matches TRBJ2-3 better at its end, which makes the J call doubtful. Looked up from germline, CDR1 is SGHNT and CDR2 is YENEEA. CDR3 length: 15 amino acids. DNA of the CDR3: TGTGGCAGCGTCTTGGGGCTGGGGAGCAAAAACATGCAGTATTTT. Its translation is CGSVLGLGSKNMQYF.

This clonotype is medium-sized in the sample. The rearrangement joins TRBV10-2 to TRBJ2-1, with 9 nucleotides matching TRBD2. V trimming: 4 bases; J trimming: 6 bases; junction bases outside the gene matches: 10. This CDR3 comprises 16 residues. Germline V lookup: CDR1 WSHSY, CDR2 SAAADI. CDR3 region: CASSGPRLAGRNEQFF. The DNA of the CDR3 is TGCGCCAGCAGTGGACCCCGGCTAGCGGGACGCAATGAGCAGTTCTTC.

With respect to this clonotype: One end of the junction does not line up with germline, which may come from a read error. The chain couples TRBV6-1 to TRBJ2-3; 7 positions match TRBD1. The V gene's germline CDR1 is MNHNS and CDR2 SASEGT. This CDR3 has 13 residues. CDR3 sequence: CASQGERTDAQFF. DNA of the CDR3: TGTGCCAGCCAGGGGGAGCGCACAGATGCGCAGTTTTTT.

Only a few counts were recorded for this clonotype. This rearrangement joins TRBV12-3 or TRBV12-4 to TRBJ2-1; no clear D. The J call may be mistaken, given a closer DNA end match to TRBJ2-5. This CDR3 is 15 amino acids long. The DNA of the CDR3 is TGTGCCAGCAGCTTCGTGTTTCCCTCAGGAGAGACCCAGTACTTC. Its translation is CASSFVFPSGETQYF.

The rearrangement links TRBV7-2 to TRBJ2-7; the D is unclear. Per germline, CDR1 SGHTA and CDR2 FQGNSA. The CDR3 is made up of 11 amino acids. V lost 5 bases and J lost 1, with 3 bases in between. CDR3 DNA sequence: TGTGCCAGCAGCCATTCCTACGAGCAGTACTTC. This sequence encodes CASSHSYEQYF.

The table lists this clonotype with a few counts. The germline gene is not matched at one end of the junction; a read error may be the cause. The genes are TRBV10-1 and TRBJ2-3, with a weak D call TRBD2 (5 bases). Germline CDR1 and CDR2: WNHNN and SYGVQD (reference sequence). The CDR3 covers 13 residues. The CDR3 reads CATELEATDTQYF. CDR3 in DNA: TGCGCCACCGAACTAGAAGCCACAGATACGCAGTACTTT.